This T cell receptor (beta chain) was retrieved from a study of identical twins. General study results and limits: Partly confounded zero-insertion analyses could result from invariant MAIT and iNKT cells.

All donors were healthy, and all were Caucasian. Template switching supplied a universal primer site; unique molecular identifiers were carried on the cDNA. TCRdb re-called the 5' RACE reads with MiXCR, one entry per CDR3 protein. The sample holds approximately 280,000 distinct CDR3 sequences, 8% to 9% seen once. Germline V gene data show CDR1 as MNHNY and CDR2 as SVGAGI (reference sequence). The ends were cut back, 2 bases at V and 4 bases at J, with 5 bases in the middle. The CDR3 has 13 amino acids. This clonotype was recorded a few times. Its matching antigen is unknown. The data also belong to a second study, concerning yellow fever vaccine responses in identical twins. That publication notes: On the reported evidence, twins' vaccine T cell responses seemed partly convergent and partly personalized.

The source of this sequence is a young woman in good health. The sequencing sample was made of memory (CD45RO+) T cells sorted from blood. The genes are TRBV6-6 and TRBJ2-2; D is unclear. As DNA, the CDR3 is TGTGCCAGCAGTTACGGTCTCACCGGGGAGCTGTTTTTT. Protein product: CASSYGLTGELFF.